These T cell receptor beta chains were read from a single sample in a study of identical twins. TCRdb fed the 5' RACE reads into MiXCR, producing one record per CDR3 protein. The sample includes roughly 1,500,000 distinct CDR3 sequences, about 32% of them seen just once. The sequencing input was cord blood. The receptor source for this set is a newborn girl in good health. Both conserved end residues are part of each CDR3. A D gene is named only where the DNA matches it firmly. The size of a clone is reported for some rows only, either as once, few or many, or as a class for expanded clones.

d_call,v_call,clone_size,j_call,cdr3_aa,cdr3_nt
.,TRBV29-1,many,TRBJ2-1,CSVGPRSDEQFF,TGCAGCGTTGGACCACGTTCAGATGAGCAGTTCTTC
.,TRBV28,.,TRBJ1-2,CASTPGQETYGYTF,TGTGCCAGCACCCCCGGCCAGGAAACCTATGGCTACACCTTC
TRBD1,TRBV7-9,few,TRBJ1-2,CASSPSGQVYGYTF,TGTGCCAGCAGCCCCAGCGGACAGGTCTATGGCTACACCTTC
TRBD1,TRBV20-1,few,TRBJ2-3,CSAAGQGAPDTQYF,TGCAGTGCCGCCGGACAGGGGGCCCCAGATACGCAGTATTTT
.,TRBV29-1,.,TRBJ2-1,CSVDRSDNEQFF,TGCAGCGTTGACAGGTCAGACAATGAGCAGTTCTTC
TRBD2,TRBV5-1,.,TRBJ2-5,CASSRKPGLEETQYF,TGCGCCAGCAGCCGAAAGCCGGGACTAGAAGAGACCCAGTACTTC
TRBD2,TRBV10-3,few,TRBJ2-3,CAISESGGPTTDTQYF,TGTGCCATCAGTGAAAGCGGGGGGCCAACCACAGATACGCAGTATTTT
TRBD2,TRBV7-2,few,TRBJ2-5,CASSLAGGTRVETQYF,TGTGCCAGCAGCTTAGCGGGGGGGACCCGCGTGGAGACCCAGTACTTC
.,TRBV6-6,.,TRBJ1-2,CASILTDTGGGYTF,TGTGCCAGCATCCTGACCGACACCGGCGGGGGCTACACCTTC
TRBD2,TRBV5-1,.,TRBJ2-7,CASSGTSSRVYEQYF,TGCGCCAGCAGCGGGACTAGTTCGAGGGTCTACGAGCAGTACTTC
.,TRBV10-3,.,TRBJ2-3,CAISAPLEGQGTDTQYF,TGTGCCATCAGTGCCCCGCTGGAGGGCCAGGGCACAGATACGCAGTATTTT
.,TRBV6-1,.,TRBJ1-4,CASSEVYNHEKLFF,TGTGCCAGCAGTGAAGTTTACAATCATGAAAAACTGTTTTTT
.,TRBV24-1,.,TRBJ2-3,CATSDHFPSRTDTQYF,TGTGCCACCAGTGACCATTTTCCGTCGCGCACAGATACGCAGTATTTT
.,TRBV10-3,.,TRBJ1-3,CAISGQGQNTIYF,TGTGCCATCAGTGGCCAGGGTCAGAACACCATATATTTT
TRBD1,TRBV29-1,few,TRBJ2-7,CSAEGGTGFTYEQYF,TGCAGCGCCGAAGGGGGGACAGGTTTCACCTACGAGCAGTACTTC
TRBD2,TRBV29-1,.,TRBJ2-7,CSVVGTSIGREQYF,TGCAGCGTTGTGGGGACTAGCATCGGTCGCGAGCAGTACTTC
.,TRBV7-2,.,TRBJ2-3,CASSLQAAQVQHTQYF,TGTGCCAGCAGCTTACAAGCGGCTCAGGTCCAGCATACGCAGTATTTT
.,TRBV7-9,few,TRBJ1-1,CASSLGSVSMNTEAFF,TGTGCCAGCAGCTTGGGCTCAGTCTCGATGAACACTGAAGCTTTCTTT
TRBD1,TRBV29-1,once,TRBJ2-7,CSAEGGQPYEQYF,TGCAGCGCTGAAGGGGGACAGCCCTACGAGCAGTACTTC
TRBD1,TRBV2,few,TRBJ2-6,CASRTGSGANVLTF,TGTGCCAGCAGGACAGGGTCTGGGGCCAACGTCCTGACTTTC
TRBD2,TRBV7-2,.,TRBJ2-3,CASSLAGLATDAQYF,TGTGCCAGCAGCTTAGCAGGACTAGCCACAGATGCGCAGTATTTT
.,TRBV7-9,few,TRBJ2-3,CASSLTGATTSTDTQYF,TGTGCCAGCAGTCTTACCGGGGCCACCACTAGCACAGATACGCAGTATTTT
TRBD1,TRBV28,.,TRBJ1-2,CDSSLSAGGLRGYTF,TGTGACAGCAGTTTATCGGCAGGGGGCCTGCGTGGCTACACCTTC
.,TRBV24-1,few,TRBJ2-3,CATSDRQTPSTDTQYF,TGTGCCACCAGTGACCGACAGACACCTAGCACAGATACGCAGTATTTT
.,TRBV30,.,TRBJ2-3,CAWSVLGRVTDTQYF,TGTGCCTGGAGTGTACTGGGCAGAGTCACAGATACGCAGTATTTT
.,TRBV25-1,.,TRBJ2-1,CASSEYTSPYNEQFF,TGTGCCAGCAGTGAATATACCAGTCCCTACAATGAGCAGTTCTTC
.,TRBV5-1,many,TRBJ2-4,CASSLRGGENIQYF,TGCGCCAGCAGCTTGAGGGGAGGTGAAAACATTCAGTACTTC
.,TRBV9,.,TRBJ2-7,CASSPGVGPAYEQYF,TGTGCCAGCAGCCCAGGGGTAGGGCCCGCTTACGAGCAGTACTTC
.,TRBV7-2,.,TRBJ1-6,CASSLGRDSGLHF,TGTGCCAGCAGCTTAGGCCGGGACTCCGGGCTCCACTTT
TRBD1,TRBV5-8,.,TRBJ2-5,CASSLTGAGGQYF,TGTGCCAGCAGCTTGACAGGGGCAGGCGGGCAGTACTTC
.,TRBV9,few,TRBJ2-3,CASSVEPGAPSTDTQYF,TGTGCCAGCAGCGTAGAACCCGGGGCCCCTAGCACAGATACGCAGTATTTT
.,TRBV3-1,few,TRBJ1-2,CASSQTLSGYGYTF,TGTGCCAGCAGCCAGACCTTATCAGGGTATGGCTACACCTTC
TRBD2,TRBV2,.,TRBJ2-3,CASARTPSGGGTDTQYF,TGTGCCAGCGCTCGGACTCCCTCCGGGGGGGGCACAGATACGCAGTATTTT
.,TRBV2,few,TRBJ1-5,CASSWDKNQPQHF,TGTGCCAGCAGTTGGGACAAGAATCAGCCCCAGCATTTT
TRBD1,TRBV10-3,many,TRBJ2-7,CAISGRTGGSYEQYF,TGTGCCATCAGTGGCAGGACAGGGGGCTCCTACGAGCAGTACTTC
TRBD2,TRBV20-1,.,TRBJ2-1,CSARSPFWASGRLNEQFF,TGCAGTGCTAGAAGCCCGTTCTGGGCTAGCGGGAGACTAAATGAGCAGTTCTTC
TRBD2,TRBV20-1,many,TRBJ2-3,CSAERESGTDTQYF,TGCAGTGCCGAGCGGGAGTCGGGCACAGATACGCAGTATTTT
.,TRBV3-1,.,TRBJ1-4,CASSRELRQGHNEKLFF,TGTGCCAGCAGCCGAGAGCTCAGGCAGGGCCACAATGAAAAACTGTTTTTT
.,TRBV20-1,few,TRBJ1-4,CSGQSGADEKLFF,TGCAGTGGCCAGTCGGGGGCGGATGAAAAACTGTTTTTT
.,TRBV20-1,.,TRBJ1-3,CSARSQGRNTIYF,TGCAGTGCTAGGTCTCAGGGGAGAAACACCATATATTTT
.,TRBV12-3/TRBV12-4,.,TRBJ1-6,CASSFRYSPLHF,TGTGCCAGCAGTTTCCGTTATTCACCCCTCCACTTT
.,TRBV20-1,.,TRBJ2-7,CSARWENFYERYF,TGCAGTGCTAGGTGGGAAAACTTCTACGAGCGGTACTTC
.,TRBV5-1,.,TRBJ1-6,CASSLASSSYNSPLHF,TGTGCCAGCAGCTTAGCCTCGAGCTCCTATAATTCACCCCTCCACTTT
.,TRBV28,.,TRBJ1-4,CASSLVRGSFEKLFF,TGTGCCAGCAGTTTGGTGCGGGGTTCATTTGAAAAACTGTTTTTT
TRBD1,TRBV27,.,TRBJ2-2,CASSRDRGPTGELFF,TGTGCCAGCAGCCGGGACAGGGGGCCCACCGGGGAGCTGTTTTTT
.,TRBV20-1,few,TRBJ2-6,CSAFRVFGANVLTF,TGCAGTGCCTTCAGGGTTTTTGGGGCCAACGTCCTGACTTTC
TRBD1,TRBV12-5,few,TRBJ2-1,CASGLGPDRVYNEQFF,TGTGCTAGTGGTTTGGGACCTGACAGGGTATACAATGAGCAGTTCTTC
TRBD2,TRBV5-1,once,TRBJ2-3,CASSLTKTSGRSLSTDTQYF,TGCGCCAGCAGCTTGACGAAAACTAGCGGGAGAAGTCTTAGCACAGATACGCAGTATTTT
.,TRBV20-1,.,TRBJ2-7,CSARSTLGEIVYEQYF,TGCAGTGCTAGATCCACTTTAGGGGAGATTGTCTACGAGCAGTACTTC
.,TRBV7-2,.,TRBJ1-2,CAGSLENYGYTF,TGTGCCGGCAGCTTAGAGAACTATGGCTACACCTTC
.,TRBV4-1,.,TRBJ2-1,CASSRGAAKSSYNEQFF,TGCGCCAGCAGCCGAGGGGCGGCGAAGAGCTCCTACAATGAGCAGTTCTTC
TRBD1,TRBV25-1,.,TRBJ2-7,CASTPGTGDYEQYF,TGTGCCAGCACGCCCGGGACAGGAGACTACGAGCAGTACTTC
TRBD2,TRBV4-1,.,TRBJ2-1,CASSQDRGLAGGNEQFF,TGCGCCAGCAGCCAAGATAGGGGACTAGCGGGGGGGAATGAGCAGTTCTTC
.,TRBV5-5,.,TRBJ2-7,CASSDRQGGTEQYF,TGTGCCAGCAGCGACCGGCAGGGAGGAACCGAGCAGTACTTC
.,TRBV12-3/TRBV12-4,few,TRBJ1-3,CASSLIFSGNTIYF,TGTGCCAGCAGTTTGATCTTCTCTGGAAACACCATATATTTT
.,TRBV3-1,.,TRBJ1-2,CASSPPTVPKDYGYTF,TGTGCCAGCAGCCCCCCCACAGTCCCTAAGGACTATGGCTACACCTTC
TRBD1,TRBV20-1,.,TRBJ2-7,CSARDDRTGGLYEQYF,TGCAGTGCTAGAGATGATCGGACAGGGGGCTTGTACGAGCAGTACTTC
TRBD2,TRBV29-1,.,TRBJ2-5,CSVGLAQETRYF,TGCAGCGTCGGACTAGCCCAAGAGACCCGGTACTTC
.,TRBV2,once,TRBJ1-3,CASSVQGSDTIYF,TGTGCCAGCAGTGTCCAGGGTAGCGACACCATATATTTT
TRBD1,TRBV2,few,TRBJ1-5,CASRQQGAGQPQHF,TGTGCCAGCAGGCAACAGGGGGCGGGTCAGCCCCAGCATTTT